This is a list of T cell receptor beta chains from one sample in a study of blood T cell repertoires in COVID-19. Assay: immunoSEQ multiplex PCR; the TCRdb copy retains only in-frame clones and omits some. The table records more than 85,000 clones, roughly 80% of them present only once. Sequenced sample: peripheral blood. These receptors originate from a man aged 80 or over with acute or convalescent COVID-19. Both conserved end residues are part of each CDR3. Each record gives: clone size, V gene, CDR3 length, J gene, D gene, CDR3 DNA, CDR3 protein. The D gene is left open where the match is weak. The size field is filled for only some rows; it gives once, few, many or a size class.

NA,TRBV3-1/TRBV3-2,15,TRBJ2-5,TRBD2,TGTGCCAGCTCCCAGGCGACTAGCGTGGGGGAGACCCAGTACTTC,CASSQATSVGETQYF
NA,TRBV30,15,TRBJ2-3,TRBD2,TGTGCCTGGAGTTTAGCGGGAACGAGCACAGATACGCAGTATTTT,CAWSLAGTSTDTQYF
NA,TRBV6-1,14,TRBJ2-7,NA,TGTGCCAGCAGTGAGGGAGGCATCTCCTACGAGCAGTACTTC,CASSEGGISYEQYF
few,TRBV7-2,15,TRBJ1-6,TRBD1,TGTGCCAGCAGGGAGACAGGGGAGGTGAATTCACCCCTCCACTTT,CASRETGEVNSPLHF
few,TRBV15,16,TRBJ2-7,TRBD1,TGTGCCACCAGCAGAGAGAAGCCGGGACAGATTTACGAGCAGTACTTC,CATSREKPGQIYEQYF
few,TRBV7-8,15,TRBJ2-7,NA,TGTGCCAGCAGCTTAACCTTAACTCCCTCCTACGAGCAGTACTTC,CASSLTLTPSYEQYF
NA,TRBV4-3,15,TRBJ2-2,NA,TGCGCCAGCAGCCAAGCTAACAGGGTCACCGGGGAGCTGTTTTTT,CASSQANRVTGELFF
NA,TRBV11-2,14,TRBJ2-7,TRBD2,TGTGCCAGCAGCTTAGTAGCGGGAGTAAACGAGCAGTACTTC,CASSLVAGVNEQYF
NA,TRBV5-1,16,TRBJ1-1,TRBD1,TGCGCCAGCAGCTTGGTTGGGACAGGGCAGGGGACTGAAGCTTTCTTT,CASSLVGTGQGTEAFF
NA,TRBV5-5,19,TRBJ2-1,TRBD2,TGTGCCAGCAGCTTGGTCTCCCGACCGGGACTAGCTCTGATAGATGAGCAGTTCTTC,CASSLVSRPGLALIDEQFF
NA,TRBV29-1,15,TRBJ1-5,NA,TGCAGCGTTGTATACCCAGGGTCAGATGCTCAGCCCCAGCATTTT,CSVVYPGSDAQPQHF
once,TRBV2,16,TRBJ1-2,TRBD1,TGTGCCAGCCCCTCTCCTTACAGGGGGGCCAACTATGGCTACACCTTC,CASPSPYRGANYGYTF
NA,TRBV2,14,TRBJ1-6,NA,TGTGCCAGCTGCCGGGACGGGGGTAATTCACCCCTCCACTTT,CASCRDGGNSPLHF
NA,TRBV5-1,16,TRBJ1-5,NA,TGCGCCAGCAGCTTCTACGAGGGACATCGGAATCAGCCCCAGCATTTT,CASSFYEGHRNQPQHF
NA,TRBV3-1/TRBV3-2,12,TRBJ2-1,NA,TGTGCCAGCAGCCAAATTAGTAGTTGGCAGTTCTTC,CASSQISSWQFF
once,TRBV30,13,TRBJ2-7,TRBD1,TGTGCCTCAGGCGGACAGGGGTCCTACGAGCAGTACTTC,CASGGQGSYEQYF
once,TRBV6-5,14,TRBJ1-5,NA,TGTGCCAGCAGTTACGGGGGACTCAATCAGCCCCAGCATTTT,CASSYGGLNQPQHF
NA,TRBV14,15,TRBJ1-4,TRBD1,TGTGCCAGCAGCCAGCTAGGACAGGGTTGGGAAAAACTGTTTTTT,CASSQLGQGWEKLFF
NA,TRBV3-1/TRBV3-2,17,TRBJ1-5,NA,TGTGCCAGCAGCCAAGATTTCGGCGGGAATAGCAATCAGCCCCAGCATTTT,CASSQDFGGNSNQPQHF
NA,TRBV27,14,TRBJ2-5,TRBD2,TGTGCCAGCAGTTCTAGCGGGAGTGGGGAGACCCAGTACTTC,CASSSSGSGETQYF
NA,TRBV11-2,14,TRBJ2-7,NA,TGTGCCAGCAGCCGAGGGAATCCCCTCTACGAGCAGTACTTC,CASSRGNPLYEQYF